The present T cell receptor beta chain was sequenced within a study of OX40 agonist ivuxolimab in advanced cancers. Study overall: Patients enrolled in dose escalation were diagnosed with hepatocellular carcinoma, melanoma, renal cell or head and neck cancer. General study points: CD4+ T cells averaged fewer expanded clones than CD8+ T cells.

At cycle 4 day 1, cycle 7 day 1, and baseline, blood was sampled. The CDR3 sequence is 18 residues long. V was clipped by 4 bases and J by 3 bases, with 22 bases between them. Germline CDR1 is MNHEY and CDR2 is SMNVEV (reference sequence). To note about this clone: Antigen unknown.

TCRdb's copy holds only in-frame clones and misses some; the assay was immunoSEQ multiplex PCR. This repertoire shows tens of thousands of clones, 84% found once; its top ten account for approximately 1.8%. The source material was CD4+ or CD8+ T cells sorted from blood, sampled in a trial of the OX40 agonist ivuxolimab. This receptor was obtained from an adult with an advanced solid tumor such as melanoma, head and neck, liver or kidney cancer. This chain links TRBV27 with TRBJ1-5; weak D call: TRBD1 (5 bases). CDR3 bases: TGTGCCAGCAGTTCCCGCGGGGACTGGAGTATGATCAATCAGCCCCAGCATTTT. Its protein is CASSSRGDWSMINQPQHF.